Here is one T cell receptor beta chain with its context. This entry comes from a study of T cell changes during pregnancy in multiple sclerosis. Produced via immunoSEQ multiplex PCR; TCRdb's table is partial and in-frame only. The sample carries approximately 35,000 clones, roughly 92% recorded once. Germline CDR1 and CDR2: MNHEY and SVGAGI. The CDR3 is 14 residues long. The germline V and J ends were trimmed by 0 bases and 7 bases, with 12 bases remaining between them. The chain uses TRBV6-5 and TRBJ1-2; no firm D call. Sequenced sample: PBMCs (not recorded whether the cells were cultured). This sequence was found in a female donor with multiple sclerosis, enrolled in a pregnancy study. CDR3 nucleotides: TGTGCCAGCAGTTACTCGGGAGGGTATGGTGGCTACACCTTC. Translation: CASSYSGGYGGYTF.